This passage covers 20 T cell receptor beta chains from one sample sequenced in a study of T-cell memory formation after mild COVID-19. TCRdb re-analysed the 5' RACE reads in MiXCR, keeping a single row per CDR3 protein. This table holds a few hundred thousand distinct CDR3 sequences, around a fifth found once. The sequencing sample was made of PBMCs or a T cell subset sorted from them (not recorded which). Source of these receptors: an adult woman who had mild COVID-19 (a few samples of this study predate the infection). Cell type and time point are not known.

This clonotype appeared a few times. The V call is TRBV7-9, the J call TRBJ2-3; perhaps D is TRBD1 or TRBD2 (6 bases each). Germline V gene sequence: CDR1 SEHNR, CDR2 FQNEAQ (reference sequence). The V and J ends lost 0 bases and 7 bases respectively, with 11 bases between them. The CDR3 loop spans 14 amino acids. CDR3 loop: CASSLAGGGNTQYF. The CDR3 DNA reads as TGTGCCAGCAGCTTAGCGGGGGGCGGAAATACGCAGTATTTT. The full variable domain, in which reference TRBV7-9 and TRBJ2-3 provide the parts outside the CDR3, is DTGVSQNPRHKITKRGQNVTFRCDPISEHNRLYWYRQTLGQGPEFLTYFQNEAQLEKSRLLSDRFSAERPKGSFSTLEIQRTEQGDSAMYLCASSLAGGGNTQYFGPGTRLTVL.

This clonotype was found a few times. This chain joins TRBV6-5 and TRBJ2-2; TRBD2 agrees at 8 bases. J gave up 3 bases and V 6 bases, and 12 bases lay outside the gene matches. The germline V gene has CDR1 MNHEY and CDR2 SVGAGI. The length of the CDR3 is 17 residues. CDR3 in amino acids: CASSPDERGSDTGELFF. CDR3 nucleotide sequence: TGTGCCAGCAGCCCCGACGAGCGGGGGTCGGACACCGGGGAGCTGTTTTTT.

The chain has TRBV5-1 and TRBJ2-1; 10 bases agree with TRBD2. This CDR3 comprises 18 residues. CDR1 is SGHRS and CDR2 is YFSETQ in the germline V gene. V shed 0 bases, J shed 7 bases, and the junction held 13 bases outside the gene matches. The CDR3 loop reads CASSLGLAGVFLSNEQFF. CDR3 DNA sequence: TGCGCCAGCAGCTTGGGGCTAGCGGGAGTTTTTTTGAGTAATGAGCAGTTCTTC.

The chain employs TRBV6-5 and TRBJ2-1, with 8 bases identical to TRBD2. This CDR3 contains 15 residues. Germline V CDR1 and CDR2: MNHEY, SVGAGI. The ends lost 2 bases at V and 5 bases at J; junction bases unmatched: 5. CDR3 sequence: CASSYRTSRNNEQFF. Here the CDR3 DNA reads TGTGCCAGCAGTTACAGGACTAGCAGAAACAATGAGCAGTTCTTC.

The rearrangement joins TRBV6-5 to TRBJ1-2, with D tentatively TRBD1 (5 bases). Between the trimmed V and J ends, which lost 3 bases and 4 bases, there was a span of 9 bases. The CDR3 extends over 13 amino acids. The V gene's germline CDR1 is MNHEY and CDR2 SVGAGI. CDR3 coding DNA: TGTGCCAGCAGTTATAGGGGCACCTATGGCTACACCTTC. Translating it yields CASSYRGTYGYTF.

CDR3 sequence reads: CSVQVNTEAFF. CDR3 sequence (DNA): TGCAGCGTTCAGGTGAACACTGAAGCTTTCTTT. This sequence joins TRBV29-1 and TRBJ1-1; D remains ambiguous. Germline CDR1 reads SQVTM; CDR2 reads ANQGSEA. This CDR3 has 11 residues. V was pared by 5 bases and J by 0 bases, with 4 bases between.

The chain carries TRBV20-1 and TRBJ2-7; 8 bases map to TRBD1. The germline V gene has CDR1 DFQATT and CDR2 SNEGSKA (reference sequence). Germline trimming cut 6 bases from V and 1 base from J; bases unmatched to any gene: 5. This CDR3 has 13 residues. CDR3 in DNA: TGCAGTGCCTGGACAGGGAAGTCCTACGAGCAGTACTTC. Its translation: CSAWTGKSYEQYF.

This clonotype has only a few counts. At one boundary the junction diverges from the germline segment, which might be a read error. J is TRBJ2-2 and V is TRBV5-4; tentatively, D is TRBD1 or TRBD2 (6 bases each). CDR1 is SGHNT, CDR2 YYREEE, per germline (reference sequence). The CDR3 sequence is 17 residues long. The CDR3 nucleotides are TGTGCCAGCAGCTTGCCGAGGGGGGCGTCGAAAACCGGGGAGCTGTTTTTT. As protein: CASSLPRGASKTGELFF.

This clonotype was counted only a few times. J is TRBJ2-7 and V is TRBV23-1; D is perhaps TRBD1 (6 bases). TRBV23-1 is reported as an ORF; its role is uncertain. With 3 bases removed from V and 1 base from J, the gap between germline ends came to 19 bases. This CDR3 has 17 residues. The CDR3 region is CASSQQTGTYYSYEQYF. CDR3 in DNA: TGCGCCAGCAGTCAGCAGACCGGGACATATTATTCCTACGAGCAGTACTTC.

This clonotype showed up just a few times. The chain recombines TRBV20-1 with TRBJ2-5; D is ambiguous. Germline V gene lookup returns CDR1 DFQATT and CDR2 SNEGSKA (reference sequence). Trimming left V 5 bases short and J 2 bases short, with 15 bases between. CDR3 length: 14 residues. The CDR3 DNA reads TGCAGTGCTCCCCGGTTTTTTGGGCAAGAGACCCAGTACTTC. The encoded protein is CSAPRFFGQETQYF.

This clonotype was detected only a few times. The chain has TRBV7-6 and TRBJ2-3; 8 positions match TRBD2. The CDR3 has 17 amino acids. V shed 10 bases and J 6 bases; nucleotides not matched to a gene: 21. Germline loops: CDR1 SGHVS, CDR2 FNYEAQ. CDR3 protein: CATSLGTSGGLVDTQYF. The CDR3 nucleotides read TGTGCCACCTCTCTCGGGACAAGCGGGGGTTTGGTGGATACGCAGTATTTT.

The V gene is TRBV24-1, the J gene TRBJ2-3, with 7 bases matching TRBD1. V shed 7 bases and J 2 bases; nucleotides not matched to a gene: 11. The CDR3 has 16 residues. The germline V gene encodes CDR1 KGHDR and CDR2 SFDVKD. The CDR3 DNA reads as TGTGCCACCAGCTCAGTCCTGGGACAGTCCACAGATACGCAGTATTTT. It codes for CATSSVLGQSTDTQYF.

The chain joins TRBV12-3 or TRBV12-4 to TRBJ1-1, with D perhaps matching TRBD1 (5 bases). The CDR3 consists of 13 residues. V was cut by 3 bases and J by 6 bases, with 11 bases left in between. The CDR3 loop reads CASSFGGRAEAFF. The DNA of the CDR3 is TGTGCCAGCAGTTTCGGGGGACGGGCTGAAGCTTTCTTT.

The chain couples TRBV7-3 to TRBJ1-1, with D maybe TRBD1 (5 bases). This CDR3 is 15 amino acids long. Germline CDR1 SGHTA, CDR2 FQGTGA. V lost 2 bases and J lost 4, with 14 bases in between. CDR3 in amino acids: CASSLSGGGGTEAFF. In DNA, the CDR3 is TGTGCCAGCAGCTTATCCGGCGGGGGGGGCACTGAAGCTTTCTTT. Full variable domain (missing parts from reference TRBV7-3 and TRBJ1-1): GAGVSQTPSNKVTEKGKYVELRCDPISGHTALYWYRQSLGQGPEFLIYFQGTGAADDSGLPNDRFFAVRPEGSVSTLKIQRTERGDSAVYLCASSLSGGGGTEAFFGQGTRLTVV.

The chain joins TRBV6-2 or TRBV6-3 to TRBJ2-1; D call uncertain. The CDR3 has 16 residues. V was clipped by 5 bases and J by 4 bases, with 18 bases between them. Germline V gene sequence: CDR1 MNHEY, CDR2 SVGEGT. CDR3 nucleotide sequence: TGTGCCAGCAGTCCCTCCCCTCGCGGACCTTACAATGAGCAGTTCTTC. Translated, it gives CASSPSPRGPYNEQFF.

This sequence joins TRBV7-2 and TRBJ2-1; possible D gene TRBD2, 5 bases. Germline CDR1 is SGHTA and CDR2 is FQGNSA. This CDR3 comprises 15 residues. V was shortened by 8 bases and J by 4 bases, with 18 bases between the two germline ends. The CDR3 reads CASSGLLSQYNEQFF. CDR3 nucleotides: TGTGCCAGCTCCGGACTTCTTTCTCAATACAATGAGCAGTTCTTC.

This clonotype was found many times. The chain employs TRBV7-9 and TRBJ2-3; D is unclear. Per germline, CDR1 SEHNR and CDR2 FQNEAQ (reference sequence). The CDR3 is 14 amino acids. V was trimmed by 4 bases and J by 0 bases, leaving 8 bases between them. CDR3 nucleotides: TGTGCCAGCAGCTCGGCCGGAAGCACAGATACGCAGTATTTT. Protein sequence: CASSSAGSTDTQYF.

This clonotype was seen more than once but under ten times. The CDR3 DNA follows: TGTGCCAGCAGCCCGACCCGGACAGGGGCCTACGAGCAGTACTTC. Translation gives CASSPTRTGAYEQYF. This chain joins TRBV7-8 and TRBJ2-7; 9 nucleotides match TRBD1. Trimming removed 5 bases from V and 2 bases from J; junction bases left unmatched: 7. The CDR3 length is 15 residues. Per germline, CDR1 SGHVS and CDR2 FQNEAQ.

CDR3 sequence reads: CASSHRGLAKNIQYF. DNA for the CDR3: TGTGCCAGCAGCCACAGGGGACTAGCCAAAAACATTCAGTACTTC. V is TRBV12-3 or TRBV12-4 and J is TRBJ2-4, with D tentatively TRBD1 (7 bases). The CDR3 runs 15 residues. Trimming took 6 bases from V and 0 from J, leaving 12 bases between them.

This clonotype was recorded at least ten times. The rearrangement uses TRBV3-1 and TRBJ2-7; 9 positions match TRBD2. Germline CDR1 and CDR2: LGHDT and YNNKEL (reference sequence). V lost 2 bases and J lost 0; bases outside the gene matches: 8. There are 17 residues in the CDR3. CDR3 nucleotides: TGTGCCAGCAGCCAACTACTGACTAGCGGATCCTCCTACGAGCAGTACTTC. Translation gives CASSQLLTSGSSYEQYF.